This record concerns one T cell receptor beta chain sequence. The target of this receptor is not known. No qualities accompany the bases; no much larger clone lies one base away. What the time point label conveys for this sample: about 28 days (+/-7) after the second vaccine dose. AZD1222 recipients with second doses at about 4 weeks or about 12 weeks were pooled, because spike-specific TCR depth and breadth did not differ between schedules. The vaccinee samples were drawn from two UK trials, COV001 and COV002, one of which was a single-blind randomized controlled phase 2/3 trial testing AZD1222 (ChAdOx1 nCoV-19) in healthy adults. Trial participant PBMC samples were collected at day 0 and day 28 after the second dose for TCRbeta chain sequencing. The data were obtained in a study of T cell responses to AZD1222 COVID-19 vaccine (dated by TCRdb to about 2021). Broadly, across the study: TCR sequencing covered roughly 230 trial participants: nearly 210 given two doses of AZD1222 and about 26 given two doses of MenACWY control vaccine. Enrollment into the trials was organized by age into subgroups of 18-55, 56-69 and 70-plus years, and those subgroups contained roughly 150, 30 and 60 TCR-sequenced participants, respectively.

Results the study describes overall, beyond this receptor: After two AZD1222 doses, spike-specific TCR breadth and depth were significantly higher than at day 0 and than in MenACWY recipients. Participants were mostly white British and included more females than males, and it was suggested by the authors that clonal diversity may have been underestimated. CD4 TCRs associated with the vaccine covered the entire spike protein, and the dominant responses were in regions 160-218 and 743-854. Because no samples from the day 14 peak response were available, repertoires could be characterized only after the peak T cell response. Conclusions about previously exposed vaccinees are limited, since just a handful of AZD1222 recipients were seropositive for SARS-CoV-2 at baseline. The 56-69-year group was small, and its depth increase did not reach significance, likely because of low power. Epitopes outside the regions mutated in the B.1.351 and B.1.1.7 variants were reportedly recognized by nearly half of the unique spike-specific TCRs.

The CDR3 regions of human TCRbeta chains were subjected to immunosequencing. As for how the authors treated the data: Repertoire TCRs were matched against a reference library of SARS-CoV-2-specific TCRs generated with the MIRA antigen-specificity platform. Breadth was defined as the fraction of unique TCRs that were SARS-CoV-2-associated. Depth was defined as the fraction of total T cells that were SARS-CoV-2-associated. Using the MIRA data, each spike-specific TCR was assigned both to the spike region to which the TCR was reactive and to a CD4 or CD8 class. Log10-transformed breadth and depth values were compared by one-way ANOVA with Sidak's multiple comparisons tests. The table was pulled from immuneACCESS by TCRdb, which kept in-frame rearrangements only. Such tables lose some clones; where checked, under half of the loss comes from unresolved V genes, and the rest has no known cause. The DNA gave D and trimming, while V, J and clone size come from that table. This sample holds about 150,000 clones; around 90% were observed only once. The top ten constitute 3.2% of the sample.

V loses 7 bases of germline sequence and J loses 7 bases, and the interval between the two ends is 5 bases. Taken from the germline V gene, the CDR1 and CDR2 loops are SNHLY and FYNNEI. The CDR3, from cysteine to phenylalanine, totals 11 residues. The entry retains the CDR3 DNA only, 33 bases that are in frame from base 1. Sequencing used peripheral blood, obtained 28 days after the second AZD1222 dose. The receptor chain draws on TRBV2 and TRBJ1-6; a confident D gene designation cannot be given. The sequence was obtained from an adult who received the AZD1222 COVID-19 vaccine. Read as DNA, the sequence is TGTGCCAGCACTCGCAATTCACCCCTCCACTTT. It specifies CASTRNSPLHF.